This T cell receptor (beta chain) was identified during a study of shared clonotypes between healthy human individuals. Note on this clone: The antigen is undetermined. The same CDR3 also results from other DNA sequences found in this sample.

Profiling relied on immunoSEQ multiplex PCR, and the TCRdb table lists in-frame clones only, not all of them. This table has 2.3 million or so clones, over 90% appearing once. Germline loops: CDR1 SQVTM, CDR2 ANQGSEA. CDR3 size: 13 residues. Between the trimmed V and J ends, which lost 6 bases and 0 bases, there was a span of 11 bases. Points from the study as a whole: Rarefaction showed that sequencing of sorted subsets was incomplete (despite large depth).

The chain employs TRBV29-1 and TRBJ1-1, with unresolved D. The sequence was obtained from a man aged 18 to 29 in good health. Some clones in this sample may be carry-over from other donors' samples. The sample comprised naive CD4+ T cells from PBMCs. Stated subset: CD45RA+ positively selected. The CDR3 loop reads CSVARRLNTEAFF. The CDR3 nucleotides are TGCAGCGTAGCGAGACGGCTGAACACTGAAGCTTTCTTT.